This T cell receptor (beta chain) was recovered during a study of cytomegalovirus exposure and HLA in healthy donors. There are a few counts of this clone. Its antigen is not identified. General study findings and limits: Reports indicate that TCR beta sequences accurately predicted the HLA-A and HLA-B alleles of most subjects. The study recorded 164 TCR beta chains that were cytomegalovirus-associated.

Use of 60 Vbeta and 13 Jbeta primers characterized the PCR. TCRdb's table, derived via immunoSEQ multiplex PCR, lists solely in-frame clones and lacks some. In the table there are about 130,000 clones, 80% of which are singletons. V lost 6 bases and J lost 5, with 8 bases in between. Germline V gene data show CDR1 as SNHLY and CDR2 as FYNNEI. This CDR3 is built from 11 residues. The chain has TRBV2 and TRBJ2-7; no reliable D call. The sequence was collected from a man between 35 and 55 years old in good health and CMV-seronegative. The sample consisted of PBMCs. The CDR3: CASSIVHEQYF. The CDR3 DNA sequence: TGTGCCAGCAGCATTGTCCACGAGCAGTACTTC.